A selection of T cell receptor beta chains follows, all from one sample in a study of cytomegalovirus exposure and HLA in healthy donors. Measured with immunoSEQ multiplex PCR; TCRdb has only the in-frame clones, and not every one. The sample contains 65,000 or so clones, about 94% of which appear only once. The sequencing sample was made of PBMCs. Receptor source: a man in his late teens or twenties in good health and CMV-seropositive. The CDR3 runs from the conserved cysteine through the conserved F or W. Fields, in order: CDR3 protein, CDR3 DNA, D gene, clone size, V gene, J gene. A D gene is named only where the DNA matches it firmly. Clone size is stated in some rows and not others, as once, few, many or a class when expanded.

CDR3: CASSVRGPYEQYF
DNA: TGTGCCAGCAGCGTCCGGGGTCCCTACGAGCAGTACTTC
D: .
size: .
V: TRBV6-1
J: TRBJ2-7

CDR3: CASSFRIAGFLVDEQFF
DNA: TGTGCCAGCAGCTTTAGGATAGCGGGATTTTTAGTAGATGAGCAGTTCTTC
D: TRBD2
size: once
V: TRBV5-4
J: TRBJ2-1

CDR3: CASSADTGGTDTQYF
DNA: TGTGCCAGCAGTGCGGACACGGGGGGGACGGATACGCAGTATTTT
D: TRBD2
size: .
V: TRBV6-5
J: TRBJ2-3

CDR3: CASSTTGNEQFF
DNA: TGTGCCAGTAGTACGACAGGTAATGAGCAGTTCTTC
D: .
size: .
V: TRBV19
J: TRBJ2-1

CDR3: CASNGQLTGELFF
DNA: TGTGCCAGCAACGGACAGTTAACCGGGGAGCTGTTTTTT
D: .
size: .
V: TRBV13
J: TRBJ2-2

CDR3: CASSIGRLAGGPKNIQYF
DNA: TGTGCCAGTAGTATAGGGAGACTAGCGGGGGGCCCAAAAAACATTCAGTACTTC
D: TRBD2
size: .
V: TRBV19
J: TRBJ2-4

CDR3: CASSFSGGAWETQYF
DNA: TGTGCCAGCAGCTTTAGCGGGGGGGCGTGGGAGACCCAGTACTTC
D: TRBD2
size: .
V: TRBV9
J: TRBJ2-5

CDR3: CASSEGSLGGGNYGYTF
DNA: TGTGCCAGCAGCGAAGGGAGTTTGGGGGGAGGTAACTATGGCTACACCTTC
D: .
size: .
V: TRBV9
J: TRBJ1-2

CDR3: CASSAFVSYEQYF
DNA: TGTGCCAGCAGTGCTTTCGTTTCCTACGAGCAGTACTTC
D: .
size: .
V: TRBV6-1
J: TRBJ2-7

CDR3: CAIGTTGPQETQYF
DNA: TGTGCCATCGGAACGACAGGCCCCCAAGAGACCCAGTACTTC
D: .
size: .
V: TRBV10-3
J: TRBJ2-5

CDR3: CASRPPTGSGLEQYF
DNA: TGTGCCAGCAGGCCGCCGACAGGGTCGGGCCTGGAGCAGTACTTC
D: TRBD1
size: .
V: TRBV27
J: TRBJ2-7

CDR3: CAWRVLAGDSYNEQFF
DNA: TGTGCCTGGAGGGTACTCGCGGGGGATTCCTACAATGAGCAGTTCTTC
D: TRBD2
size: .
V: TRBV30
J: TRBJ2-1

CDR3: CAISSRPAFDSPLHF
DNA: TGTGCCATCAGTTCTAGGCCGGCTTTCGATTCACCCCTCCACTTT
D: .
size: once
V: TRBV10-3
J: TRBJ1-6

CDR3: CASSLQGELGYTF
DNA: TGTGCCAGCAGTTTACAGGGGGAGTTGGGCTACACCTTC
D: TRBD1
size: .
V: TRBV5-8
J: TRBJ1-2

CDR3: CASSLNQGAGEQYF
DNA: TGTGCCAGCAGCTTAAATCAGGGGGCGGGCGAGCAGTACTTC
D: TRBD1
size: .
V: TRBV7-9
J: TRBJ2-7

CDR3: CASSFRSYTNYGYTF
DNA: TGTGCCAGCAGTTTTCGGAGCTACACTAACTATGGCTACACCTTC
D: .
size: .
V: TRBV28
J: TRBJ1-2

CDR3: CASSQELAGAGELFF
DNA: TGCGCCAGCAGCCAAGAACTAGCGGGAGCCGGGGAGCTGTTTTTT
D: TRBD2
size: .
V: TRBV4-3
J: TRBJ2-2

CDR3: CASSLGYLAGVSEQYF
DNA: TGTGCCAGCAGCCTAGGGTACCTAGCGGGAGTATCCGAGCAGTACTTC
D: TRBD2
size: .
V: TRBV7-2
J: TRBJ2-7

CDR3: CASSRSTGTYEQYF
DNA: TGTGCCAGCAGTAGATCGACAGGGACCTACGAGCAGTACTTC
D: TRBD1
size: .
V: TRBV6-6
J: TRBJ2-7

CDR3: CASSQGALGYNEQFF
DNA: TGTGCCAGCAGCCAGGGGGCCCTTGGGTACAATGAGCAGTTCTTC
D: TRBD1
size: .
V: TRBV9
J: TRBJ2-1

CDR3: CASSRLAGANEQYF
DNA: TGTGCCAGCAGCCGACTAGCGGGAGCGAACGAGCAGTACTTC
D: TRBD2
size: .
V: TRBV28
J: TRBJ2-7

CDR3: CASSSTGGSDTQYF
DNA: TGTGCCAGTAGTTCGACAGGGGGCTCGGATACGCAGTATTTT
D: TRBD1
size: .
V: TRBV19
J: TRBJ2-3

CDR3: CASSLIAGATDTQYF
DNA: TGTGCCAGCAGCTTAATAGCGGGGGCTACAGATACGCAGTATTTT
D: TRBD2
size: .
V: TRBV7-3
J: TRBJ2-3

CDR3: CASTTAGFGYGYTF
DNA: TGTGCCAGTACCACGGCAGGGTTCGGCTATGGCTACACCTTC
D: .
size: .
V: TRBV19
J: TRBJ1-2

CDR3: CAIRARETEAFF
DNA: TGTGCCATCAGGGCCAGGGAAACTGAAGCTTTCTTT
D: .
size: .
V: TRBV10-3
J: TRBJ1-1

CDR3: CASSSQGDYGYTF
DNA: TGTGCCAGCAGCTCCCAGGGGGACTATGGCTACACCTTC
D: TRBD1
size: .
V: TRBV6-6
J: TRBJ1-2

CDR3: CASSLFLREVDEQFF
DNA: TGTGCCAGCAGTTTATTCCTTCGGGAGGTCGATGAGCAGTTCTTC
D: TRBD2
size: .
V: TRBV28
J: TRBJ2-1

CDR3: CASSDTIVNTGELFF
DNA: TGTGCCAGCAGTGACACGATAGTGAACACCGGGGAGCTGTTTTTT
D: .
size: .
V: TRBV6-4
J: TRBJ2-2

CDR3: CASRRSGKIEAFF
DNA: TGTGCCAGTAGACGATCAGGAAAAATTGAAGCTTTCTTT
D: .
size: .
V: TRBV19
J: TRBJ1-1

CDR3: CASSLGTTSGSSHEQFF
DNA: TGTGCCAGCAGCTTAGGGACCACTAGCGGGAGTTCTCATGAGCAGTTCTTC
D: TRBD2
size: .
V: TRBV7-9
J: TRBJ2-1

CDR3: CASSVEVRESGNTIYF
DNA: TGTGCCAGCAGCGTAGAGGTCAGGGAATCTGGAAACACCATATATTTT
D: .
size: .
V: TRBV9
J: TRBJ1-3